The rows below give T cell receptor beta chains drawn from one sample of a study of T cells in Graves' hyperthyroidism and ophthalmopathy. TCRdb itself ran the multiplex PCR reads through MiXCR, one entry per CDR3 protein. The sample carries around 700,000 distinct CDR3 sequences, 18% recorded once. What was sequenced was blood. Every receptor here comes from a woman between 50 and 59 years old with Graves' hyperthyroidism that later progressed to Graves' ophthalmopathy. Each CDR3 is given with its conserved first and last residue. A D gene is named only where the DNA matches it firmly. The listing skips clone size in some rows; elsewhere it reads once, few, many or a size class.

d_gene,v_gene,j_gene,abundance,CDR3nt,CDR3aa
.,TRBV7-9,TRBJ2-1,once,.,CASSFGPGGDNEQFF
TRBD2,TRBV20-1,TRBJ2-1,many,TGCAGTGCTAAGACTAGCGGGGGGGCAACGAGGAATGAGCAGTTCTTC,CSAKTSGGATRNEQFF
TRBD1,TRBV5-1,TRBJ1-2,few,TGCGCCAGCAGCCTCCCAAGACAGGGATTCGACTATGGCTACACCTTC,CASSLPRQGFDYGYTF
.,TRBV6-1,TRBJ2-7,.,TGTGCCAGCAGTACCGGGACACATTACTCCTACGAGCAGTACTTC,CASSTGTHYSYEQYF
.,TRBV19,TRBJ2-2,.,TGTGCCAGTAGTGAGGGGATTAGAGCCAACACCGGGGAGCTGTTTTTT,CASSEGIRANTGELFF
.,TRBV20-1,TRBJ2-1,few,TGCAGTGCTAGAGATACCGAAACGTATGAGCAGTTCTTC,CSARDTETYEQFF
TRBD2,TRBV6-2/TRBV6-3,TRBJ2-7,.,TGTGCCACCTGGACTAGCGGATCCTACGAGCAGTACTTC,CATWTSGSYEQYF
.,TRBV2,TRBJ2-3,many,TGTGCCAGCACTTGGGGTTACAGCACAGATACGCAGTATTTT,CASTWGYSTDTQYF
.,TRBV10-2,TRBJ1-6,many,TGCGCCAGCAGGAGGGATCCTCCAAATTCACCCCTCCACTTT,CASRRDPPNSPLHF
.,TRBV6-1,TRBJ2-7,.,TGTGCCAGCAGTGATATAGCTGGACTGAGGGGCGAGCAGTACTTC,CASSDIAGLRGEQYF
TRBD2,TRBV7-2,TRBJ2-7,.,TGTGCCAGCAGCTTATTTAGCGGGGTGGGGGAGCAGTACTTC,CASSLFSGVGEQYF
TRBD1,TRBV29-1,TRBJ1-2,many,TGCAGCGCCCAACTAGGACAGGTTGAGTGGGCTAGTGGCTACACCTTC,CSAQLGQVEWASGYTF
.,TRBV12-3/TRBV12-4,TRBJ1-1,many,TGTGCCAGCAGTTTATTTAGGGGACGGCCATCAGCTTTCTTT,CASSLFRGRPSAFF
TRBD1,TRBV7-2,TRBJ1-4,few,TGTGCCACCGGACAGGGGAATGAAAAACTGTTTTTT,CATGQGNEKLFF
.,TRBV19,TRBJ2-5,.,TGTGCCAGTAGTATAGATTGGCGGGGCTCGGCGAAGACCCAGTACTTC,CASSIDWRGSAKTQYF
.,TRBV5-4,TRBJ1-3,few,TGTGCCAGCAGCTTGGACAGGTATTCCGGCGGAAACACCACATATTTT,CASSLDRYSGGNTTYF
TRBD1,TRBV29-1,TRBJ1-2,.,TGCAGCGTTGATCCCAGGGGGCTCGGCTACACCTTC,CSVDPRGLGYTF
TRBD1,TRBV18,TRBJ1-5,few,TGTGCCAGCTCAGGTCAGGGGGAGCCAGGCAATCAGCCCCAGCATTTT,CASSGQGEPGNQPQHF
.,TRBV3-1,TRBJ1-2,many,TGTGCCAGCAGCCAAGTGCCGCAGGCGAACTATGGCTACACCTTC,CASSQVPQANYGYTF
.,TRBV9,TRBJ1-2,few,TGTGCCAGCAGCGTAGCACAGGGAGGCTACACCTTC,CASSVAQGGYTF
TRBD1,TRBV7-2,TRBJ1-1,.,TGTGCCAGCAGCTTAGTTCGAGACAGGGGACGTGAAGCTTTCTTT,CASSLVRDRGREAFF
.,TRBV24-1,TRBJ1-5,.,TGTGCCACCAGTGCAGCAGCTAGCAATCAGCCCCAGCATTTT,CATSAAASNQPQHF
.,TRBV7-8,TRBJ1-1,many,TGTGCCAGCAGCTTAGCCGGCGGGGGTTTATGGGCTGAAGCTTTCTTT,CASSLAGGGLWAEAFF
.,TRBV18,TRBJ1-2,many,TGTGCCAGCTCACCAACGGGGAACGGTGGCTACACCTTC,CASSPTGNGGYTF
.,TRBV19,TRBJ1-5,.,TGTGCCAGTAGTCTGGGAGGGCGGTTTAATCAACCCCAGCATTTT,CASSLGGRFNQPQHF
.,TRBV20-1,TRBJ1-4,few,TGCAGTCTTGGGCCCCCTGGGGTAGACGTTGATAATGAAAAACTGTTTTTT,CSLGPPGVDVDNEKLFF
.,TRBV29-1,TRBJ1-1,few,TGCAGCGTTGAAGGTGTGAACACTGAAGCTTTCTTT,CSVEGVNTEAFF
.,TRBV12-3/TRBV12-4,TRBJ1-5,many,TGTGCCAGCAGTTTAGCTGACAAGGGATTTTGGCCCCAGCATTTT,CASSLADKGFWPQHF
.,TRBV13,TRBJ2-1,many,TGTGCCAGCAGCTTAACCCGCGCCGAGCAGTTCTTC,CASSLTRAEQFF
TRBD1,TRBV5-5,TRBJ1-6,few,TGTGCCAGCAGCTTGTTACAGGGGGTCGCTTCACCCCTCCACTTT,CASSLLQGVASPLHF
.,TRBV20-1,TRBJ2-7,many,TGCAGTGCTTTATCCTCCAGGACCTCCTCTGCCGAGCAGTACTTC,CSALSSRTSSAEQYF
.,TRBV11-2,TRBJ2-5,many,TGTGCCAGCAGCTTAGCCCCGACAGGCAAACTTGGGACCCAGTACTTC,CASSLAPTGKLGTQYF
.,TRBV19,TRBJ1-1,.,TGTGCCAGTAGTATACGACAGTCATCAAAGAACACTGAAGCTTTCTTT,CASSIRQSSKNTEAFF
.,TRBV5-8,TRBJ2-6,few,TGTGCCAGCAGCTCCACAGGGACAGGGGCCAACGTCCTGACTTTC,CASSSTGTGANVLTF
.,TRBV6-5,TRBJ1-4,.,TGTGCCAGCAGTTACTCGAAACTGGGACACCTCTCAACTAATGAAAAACTGTTTTTT,CASSYSKLGHLSTNEKLFF
TRBD1,TRBV19,TRBJ1-1,.,TGTGCCAGCCACCCGGGACAGGGTTGGGACACTGAAGCTTTCTTT,CASHPGQGWDTEAFF
.,TRBV9,TRBJ1-1,few,TGTGCCAGCAGCGTCGAGGGTCTTAGTAGGTCTGAAGCTTTCTTT,CASSVEGLSRSEAFF
.,TRBV28,TRBJ2-1,.,TGTGCCAGCAGTTCGGGGTTCTCCTACAATGAGCAGTTCTTC,CASSSGFSYNEQFF
TRBD1,TRBV20-1,TRBJ2-1,few,TGCAGTGCTAGAGATACGGGGGCACAGGGGGTCAATGAGCAGTTCTTC,CSARDTGAQGVNEQFF
.,TRBV24-1,TRBJ2-3,few,TGTGCCACCAGAGCTACCTTCACAGATACGCAGTATTTT,CATRATFTDTQYF
.,TRBV5-1,TRBJ2-3,.,TGCGCCAGCAGCCCCCGGAGGGCAGGAACGGTCCCAGATACGCAGTATTTT,CASSPRRAGTVPDTQYF
.,TRBV20-1,TRBJ1-2,many,TGCAGTGCTAGAACGGGCGATACAGGGACGGGCTACACCTTC,CSARTGDTGTGYTF
.,TRBV12-3/TRBV12-4,TRBJ1-1,many,TGTGCCAGCAGTTCGGCGGGGAATTTAAACACTGAAGCTTTCTTT,CASSSAGNLNTEAFF
TRBD1,TRBV12-3/TRBV12-4,TRBJ1-2,many,TGTGCCAGCACCGACAGGGTCGATGGCTACACCTTC,CASTDRVDGYTF
.,TRBV9,TRBJ1-2,.,TGTGCCAGCAGCGTAGGATATCTCAACTATGGCTACACCTTC,CASSVGYLNYGYTF
TRBD1,TRBV7-2,TRBJ2-5,.,TGTGCCAGCAGCCGACAGGGGGGAAAAGAGACCCAGTACTTC,CASSRQGGKETQYF
TRBD2,TRBV20-1,TRBJ2-3,many,TGCAGTGCTAGACCGGGACTAAGCACAGATACGCAGTATTTT,CSARPGLSTDTQYF
.,TRBV11-2,TRBJ2-2,many,TGTGCCAGCAGAAGCGGGTATCAGCGGAGAGCCACCGGGGAGCTGTTTTTT,CASRSGYQRRATGELFF
.,TRBV7-3,TRBJ2-1,many,TGTGCCAGCAGCCTTTCGGGGGACTACAATGAGCAGTTCTTC,CASSLSGDYNEQFF
TRBD1,TRBV7-6,TRBJ2-4,.,TGTGCCAGCAGCTTGAGGGGGACAGGGGCCAAAAACATTCAGTACTTC,CASSLRGTGAKNIQYF
TRBD1,TRBV2,TRBJ2-5,many,TGTGCCAGCAGTGAACTCGGGACAGCGTCCCCGGAGACCCAGTACTTC,CASSELGTASPETQYF
.,TRBV20-1,TRBJ1-1,few,TGCAGTGCTGGAACTCAGCCTGAAGCTTTCTTT,CSAGTQPEAFF
TRBD2,TRBV20-1,TRBJ2-2,few,TGCAGTGCTAGAGATGGGGCGGGGGGGCGCACCGGGGAGCTGTTTTTT,CSARDGAGGRTGELFF
TRBD1,TRBV12-3/TRBV12-4,TRBJ2-3,many,TGTGCCAGCAGTCTGGACAGGGGTTATACAGATACGCAGTATTTT,CASSLDRGYTDTQYF
.,TRBV2,TRBJ2-3,.,TGTGCCAGCAGACCCGCGGCCCCAGATACGCAGTATTTT,CASRPAAPDTQYF
.,TRBV5-1,TRBJ1-1,many,TGCGCCAGCAGCATCGGGACCATAGGTATGAACACTGAAGCTTTCTTT,CASSIGTIGMNTEAFF
TRBD1,TRBV6-2/TRBV6-3,TRBJ1-2,.,TGTGCTTCCCAGGGGGGTCAAGGGCTGTATGGCTACACCTTC,CASQGGQGLYGYTF